This entry describes one T cell receptor (beta chain). Its matching antigen is unknown. The source of the sample is a study of T cells in localized non-small cell lung cancer. Findings of the study overall: Analysis by sequencing included only one tumor region, so heterogeneity remains possible. Adjacent lung tissue had a median around 50 of the top 100 clones found in the tumor.

Clones were read by immunoSEQ multiplex PCR, and TCRdb kept only the in-frame ones, dropping some. The data contain nearly 15,000 clones, more than 80% of them seen just once; the ten biggest clones take up 20% to 25%. Germline loops: CDR1 SGHVS, CDR2 FNYEAQ. V lost 4 bases to trimming and J lost 0 bases; unmatched junction nucleotides: 3. CDR3 size: 15 residues. The chain links TRBV7-6 to TRBJ1-3, with TRBD1 matching 7 bases. The TCR comes from a female donor over 55 with stage I squamous cell lung carcinoma. Sample: peripheral blood, taken before any cancer treatment. The DNA for the CDR3 is TGTGCCAGCAGCTCATGGGACAGCTCTGGAAACACCATATATTTT. This encodes CASSSWDSSGNTIYF. Using reference TRBV7-6 and TRBJ1-3 for the parts outside the CDR3, the full variable domain is GAGVSQSPRYKVTKRGQDVALRCDPISGHVSLYWYRQALGQGPEFLTYFNYEAQQDKSGLPNDRFSAERPEGSISTLTIQRTEQRDSAMYRCASSSWDSSGNTIYFGEGSWLTVV.